Below, 2 T cell receptor beta chains from the same sample are listed, as sequenced in a study of T cells after yellow fever vaccination. One entry per CDR3 protein results from TCRdb running MiXCR on the 5' RACE reads. The table has about 340,000 distinct CDR3 sequences, around 12% seen once. The material was CD4+ T cells sorted from PBMCs, obtained 15 days after the yellow fever booster vaccination. Receptors were obtained from a man aged 18 to 30 who received the YFV17D yellow fever vaccine.

This clonotype was seen a few times. The CDR3 bases are TGCGCCAGCAGTTCCCGGGACGTCACAGATACGCAGTATTTT. Translated: CASSSRDVTDTQYF. The chain links TRBV4-3 to TRBJ2-3; the D gene could be TRBD1 or TRBD2 (5 bases each). Trimming removed 6 bases from V and 2 bases from J, with 12 bases in between. The CDR3 spans 14 residues. Looked up from germline, CDR1 is LGHNA and CDR2 is YSLEER.

This clonotype was counted only a few times. The junction departs from germline at one end; a sequencing error may be responsible. The J gene is TRBJ1-1, the V gene TRBV6-6; 8 bases fit TRBD1. CDR1 and CDR2 from the germline V gene are MNHNY and SVGAGI (reference sequence). The CDR3 has 16 amino acids. The CDR3 region is CASSPPTGDGNAEAFF. The CDR3 nucleotides read TGTGCCAGCAGTCCCCCGACAGGGGATGGGAACGCTGAAGCTTTCTTT.